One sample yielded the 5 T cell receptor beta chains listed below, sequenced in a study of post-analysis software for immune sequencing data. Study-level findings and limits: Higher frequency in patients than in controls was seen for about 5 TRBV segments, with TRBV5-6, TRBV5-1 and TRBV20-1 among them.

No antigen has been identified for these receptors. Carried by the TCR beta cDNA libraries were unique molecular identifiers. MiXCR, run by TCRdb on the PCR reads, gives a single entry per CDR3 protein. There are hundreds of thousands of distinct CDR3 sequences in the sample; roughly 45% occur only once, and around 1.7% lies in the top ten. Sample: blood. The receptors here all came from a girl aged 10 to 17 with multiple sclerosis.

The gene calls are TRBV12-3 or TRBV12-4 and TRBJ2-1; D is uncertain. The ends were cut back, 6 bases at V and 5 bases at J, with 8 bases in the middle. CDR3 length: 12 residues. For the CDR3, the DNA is TGTGCCAGCAGCAGTGGAAACAATGAGCAGTTCTTC. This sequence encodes CASSSGNNEQFF.

This CDR3 is CASKNDRVRTDTQYF. The CDR3 DNA reads as TGTGCCAGCAAAAACGACAGGGTCCGCACAGATACGCAGTATTTT. The rearrangement uses TRBV6-6 and TRBJ2-3, with TRBD1 identical over 7 bases. J was trimmed by 1 base and V by 7 bases; bases with no gene match: 8. Germline-derived CDR1 and CDR2 are MNHNY and SVGAGI (reference sequence). CDR3 length: 15 amino acids.

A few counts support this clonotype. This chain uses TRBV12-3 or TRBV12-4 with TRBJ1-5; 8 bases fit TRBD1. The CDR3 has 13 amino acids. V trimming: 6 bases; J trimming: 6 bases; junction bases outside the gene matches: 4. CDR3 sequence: CASRQGAVQPQHF. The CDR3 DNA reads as TGTGCCAGCAGGCAGGGGGCCGTTCAGCCCCAGCATTTT.

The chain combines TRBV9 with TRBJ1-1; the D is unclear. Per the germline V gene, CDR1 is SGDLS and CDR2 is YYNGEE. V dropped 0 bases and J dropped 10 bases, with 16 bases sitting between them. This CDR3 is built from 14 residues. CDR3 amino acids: CASSVGGSVERAFF. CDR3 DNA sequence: TGTGCCAGCAGCGTAGGCGGCAGTGTCGAAAGAGCTTTCTTT.

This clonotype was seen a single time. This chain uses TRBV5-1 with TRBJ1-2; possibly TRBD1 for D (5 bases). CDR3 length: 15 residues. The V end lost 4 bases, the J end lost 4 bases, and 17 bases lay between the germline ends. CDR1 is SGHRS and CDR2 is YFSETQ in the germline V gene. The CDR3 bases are TGCGCCAGCAGCATAGAATTTCGGACACCCTATGGCTACACCTTC. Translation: CASSIEFRTPYGYTF.